This TCR beta chain originates from a study of CD8+CD57+ T cells in acquired aplastic anemia. At the level of the study: Sorted cells (CD4+ and CD8+) yielded DNA amounts that averaged approximately 3 ug.

Study findings and constraints: Found in both controls and patients were almost 30 CD8+ CDR3 sequences.

Trimming at V came to 5 bases and at J to 3 bases, leaving 13 bases not matched to a gene. CDR1 is SGHRS and CDR2 is YFSETQ in the germline V gene. This CDR3 is 16 amino acids long. CDR3 and TCR beta VDJ profiling relied on genomic DNA as the template. From the reads, TCRdb called clonotypes with MiXCR, one entry per CDR3 protein. The table shows a few hundred thousand distinct CDR3 sequences, with around 30% occurring only once. Whoever was chosen for sequencing had shown CD8+CD57+ cell expansion by flow cytometry. The sample holds a few counts of this clonotype. The antigen is not known. This chain uses TRBV5-1 with TRBJ2-7; 8 bases are shared with TRBD1. This TCR was sampled from a human donor with aplastic anemia. The specimen sequenced was sorted CD4+, CD8+, or CD8+CD57+ T cells (not recorded which) from PBMCs. CDR3: CASSFTPRQGIYEQYF. Here the CDR3 DNA reads TGCGCCAGCAGTTTCACCCCACGACAGGGGATCTACGAGCAGTACTTC. Complete variable domain (other parts from reference TRBV5-1 and TRBJ2-7): KAGVTQTPRYLIKTRGQQVTLSCSPISGHRSVSWYQQTPGQGLQFLFEYFSETQRNKGNFPGRFSGRQFSNSRSEMNVSTLELGDSALYLCASSFTPRQGIYEQYFGPGTRLTVT.